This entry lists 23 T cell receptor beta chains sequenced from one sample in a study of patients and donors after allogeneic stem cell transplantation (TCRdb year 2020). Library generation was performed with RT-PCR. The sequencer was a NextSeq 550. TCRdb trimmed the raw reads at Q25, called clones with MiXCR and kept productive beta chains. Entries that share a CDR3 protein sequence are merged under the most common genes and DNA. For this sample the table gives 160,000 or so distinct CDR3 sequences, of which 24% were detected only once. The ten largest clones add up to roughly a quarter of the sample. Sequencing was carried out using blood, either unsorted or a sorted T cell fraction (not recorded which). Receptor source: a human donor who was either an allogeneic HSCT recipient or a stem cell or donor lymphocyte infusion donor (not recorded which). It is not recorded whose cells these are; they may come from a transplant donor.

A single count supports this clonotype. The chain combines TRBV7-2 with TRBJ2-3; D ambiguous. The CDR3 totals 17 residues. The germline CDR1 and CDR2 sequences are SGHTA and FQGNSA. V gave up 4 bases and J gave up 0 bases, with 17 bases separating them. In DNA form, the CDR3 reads TGTGCCAGCAGCTCGCCCCTACAGAGCTCTAGCACAGATACGCAGTATTTT. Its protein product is CASSSPLQSSSTDTQYF.

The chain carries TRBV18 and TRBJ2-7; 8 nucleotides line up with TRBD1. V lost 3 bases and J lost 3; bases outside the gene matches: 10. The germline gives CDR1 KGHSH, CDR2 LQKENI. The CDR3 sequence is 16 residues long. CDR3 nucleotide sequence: TGTGCCAGCTCACCTGTCGGGACAGGACCATACTACGAGCAGTACTTC. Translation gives CASSPVGTGPYYEQYF.

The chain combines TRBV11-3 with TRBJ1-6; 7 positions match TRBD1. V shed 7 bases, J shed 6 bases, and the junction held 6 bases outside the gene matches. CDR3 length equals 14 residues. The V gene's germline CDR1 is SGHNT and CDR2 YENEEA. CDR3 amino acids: CASTGGQRNSPLHF. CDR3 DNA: TGTGCCAGCACAGGGGGACAGCGTAATTCACCCCTCCACTTT.

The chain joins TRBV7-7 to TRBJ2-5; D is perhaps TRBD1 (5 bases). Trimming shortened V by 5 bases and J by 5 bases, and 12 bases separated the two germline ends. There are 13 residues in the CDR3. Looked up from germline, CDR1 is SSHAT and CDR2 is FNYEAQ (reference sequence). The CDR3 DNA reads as TGTGCCAGCAGCCCCGACAGCTGGGAGACCCAGTACTTC. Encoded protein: CASSPDSWETQYF.

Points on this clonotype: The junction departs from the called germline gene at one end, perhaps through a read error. DNA for the CDR3: TGTGCCAGCAGCGAAGACAGATACAATGAGCAGTTCTTC. It codes for CASSEDRYNEQFF. The gene calls are TRBV2 and TRBJ2-1; TRBD1 might be the D (5 bases). The CDR3 has 13 amino acids. Looked up from germline, CDR1 is SNHLY and CDR2 is FYNNEI.

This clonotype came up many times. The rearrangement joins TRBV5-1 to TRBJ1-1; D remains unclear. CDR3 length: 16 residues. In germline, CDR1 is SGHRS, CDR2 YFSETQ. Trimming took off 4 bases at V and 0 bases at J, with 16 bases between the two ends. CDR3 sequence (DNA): TGCGCCAGCAGCAATATATCCCCTCGGGTGAACACTGAAGCTTTCTTT. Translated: CASSNISPRVNTEAFF.

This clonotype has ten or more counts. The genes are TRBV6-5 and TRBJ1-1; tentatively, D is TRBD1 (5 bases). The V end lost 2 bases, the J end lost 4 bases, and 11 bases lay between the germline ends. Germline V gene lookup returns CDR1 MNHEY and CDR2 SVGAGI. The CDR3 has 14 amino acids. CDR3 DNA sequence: TGTGCCAGCAGTTACGCGGCAAGGGGCACTGAAGCTTTCTTT. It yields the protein CASSYAARGTEAFF.

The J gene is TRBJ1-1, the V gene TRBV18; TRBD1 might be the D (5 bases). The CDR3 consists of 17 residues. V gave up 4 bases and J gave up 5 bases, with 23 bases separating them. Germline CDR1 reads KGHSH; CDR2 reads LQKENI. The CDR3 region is CASSRPLPWGLRTEAFF. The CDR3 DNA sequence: TGTGCCAGCTCACGACCCCTCCCGTGGGGGTTGCGGACTGAAGCTTTCTTT.

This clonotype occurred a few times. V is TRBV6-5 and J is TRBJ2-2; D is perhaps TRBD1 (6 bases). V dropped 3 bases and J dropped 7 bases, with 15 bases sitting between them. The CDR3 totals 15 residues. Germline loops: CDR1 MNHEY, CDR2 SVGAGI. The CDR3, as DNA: TGTGCCAGCAGTTATGACAGGCTTGGGGTCGGGGAGCTGTTTTTT. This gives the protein CASSYDRLGVGELFF.

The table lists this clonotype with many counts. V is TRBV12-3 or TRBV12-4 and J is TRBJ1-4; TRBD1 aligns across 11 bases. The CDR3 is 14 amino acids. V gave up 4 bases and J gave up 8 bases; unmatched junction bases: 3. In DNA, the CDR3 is TGTGCCAGCAGTTGGGACAGGGGGGGCGAAAAACTGTTTTTT. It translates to CASSWDRGGEKLFF.

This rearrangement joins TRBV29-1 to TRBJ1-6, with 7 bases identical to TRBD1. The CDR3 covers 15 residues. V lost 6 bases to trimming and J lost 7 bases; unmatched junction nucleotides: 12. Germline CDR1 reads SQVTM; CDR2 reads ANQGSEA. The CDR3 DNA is TGCAGCGTAGGCTCCCGGGACAGAAGGAATTCACCCCTCCACTTT. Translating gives CSVGSRDRRNSPLHF.

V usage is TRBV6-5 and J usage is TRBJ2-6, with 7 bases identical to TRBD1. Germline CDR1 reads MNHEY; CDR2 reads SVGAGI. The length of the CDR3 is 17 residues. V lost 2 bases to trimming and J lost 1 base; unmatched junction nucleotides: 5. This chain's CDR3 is CASSYENRGSGANVLTF. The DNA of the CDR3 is TGTGCCAGCAGTTACGAAAACAGGGGTTCTGGGGCCAACGTCCTGACTTTC.

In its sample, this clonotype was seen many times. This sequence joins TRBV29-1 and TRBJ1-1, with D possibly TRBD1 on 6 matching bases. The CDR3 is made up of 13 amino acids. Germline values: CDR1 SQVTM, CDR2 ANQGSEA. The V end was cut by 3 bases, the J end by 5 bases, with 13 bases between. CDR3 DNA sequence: TGCAGCGTTGAGAGGGGGAAGAGGACTGAAGCTTTCTTT. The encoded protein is CSVERGKRTEAFF.

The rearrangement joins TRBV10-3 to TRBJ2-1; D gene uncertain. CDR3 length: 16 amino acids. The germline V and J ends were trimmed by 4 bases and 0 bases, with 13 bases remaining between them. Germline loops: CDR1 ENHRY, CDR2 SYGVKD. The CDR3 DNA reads TGTGCCATCAGTGGCCGGAGTTCCAGCTCCTACAATGAGCAGTTCTTC. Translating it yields CAISGRSSSSYNEQFF.

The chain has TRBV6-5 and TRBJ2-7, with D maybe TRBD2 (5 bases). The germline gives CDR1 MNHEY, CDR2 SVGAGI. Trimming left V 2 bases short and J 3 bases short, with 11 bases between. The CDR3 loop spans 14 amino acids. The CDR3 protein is CASSYSFGIYEQYF. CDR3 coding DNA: TGTGCCAGCAGTTACAGCTTCGGGATCTACGAGCAGTACTTC.

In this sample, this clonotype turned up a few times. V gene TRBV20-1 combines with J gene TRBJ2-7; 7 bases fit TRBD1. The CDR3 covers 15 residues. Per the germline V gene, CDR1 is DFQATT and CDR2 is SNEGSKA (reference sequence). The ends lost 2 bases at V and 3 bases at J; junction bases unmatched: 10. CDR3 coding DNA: TGCAGTGCTAGACGCGGCACGACAGGGCACTACGAGCAGTACTTC. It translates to CSARRGTTGHYEQYF.

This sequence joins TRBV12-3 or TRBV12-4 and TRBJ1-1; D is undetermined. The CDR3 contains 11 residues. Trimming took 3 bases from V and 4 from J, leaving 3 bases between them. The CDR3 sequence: CASSFTTEAFF. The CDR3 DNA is TGTGCCAGCAGTTTCACCACTGAAGCTTTCTTT.

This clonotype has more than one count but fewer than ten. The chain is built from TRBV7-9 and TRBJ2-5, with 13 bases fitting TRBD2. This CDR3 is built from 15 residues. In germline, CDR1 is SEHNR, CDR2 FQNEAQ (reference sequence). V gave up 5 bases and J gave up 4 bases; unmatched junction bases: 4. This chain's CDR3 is CASSPTSGRLETQYF. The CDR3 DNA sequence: TGTGCCAGCAGCCCGACTAGCGGGAGGCTAGAGACCCAGTACTTC.

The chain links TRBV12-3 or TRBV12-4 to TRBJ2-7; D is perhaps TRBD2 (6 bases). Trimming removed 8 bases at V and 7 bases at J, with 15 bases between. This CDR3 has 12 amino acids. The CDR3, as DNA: TGTGCCAGCGCGGGATGGGTCCCTGAGCAGTACTTC. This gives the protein CASAGWVPEQYF.

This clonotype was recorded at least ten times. The CDR3 loop is CASSSDNRERDGYTF. The DNA of the CDR3 is TGTGCCAGCAGTTCCGACAACAGGGAGAGGGATGGCTACACCTTC. This chain connects TRBV12-3 or TRBV12-4 to TRBJ1-2; possibly TRBD1 for D (6 bases). V lost 4 bases and J 6 bases, leaving 18 bases between the germline ends. The CDR3 covers 15 residues.

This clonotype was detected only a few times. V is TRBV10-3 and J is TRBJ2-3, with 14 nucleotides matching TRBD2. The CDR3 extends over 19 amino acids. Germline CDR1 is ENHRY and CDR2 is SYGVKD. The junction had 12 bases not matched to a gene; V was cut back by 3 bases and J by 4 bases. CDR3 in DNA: TGTGCCATCAGTGATGGGACTAGCGGGGGCACAGTACCACCAGATACGCAGTATTTT. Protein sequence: CAISDGTSGGTVPPDTQYF.

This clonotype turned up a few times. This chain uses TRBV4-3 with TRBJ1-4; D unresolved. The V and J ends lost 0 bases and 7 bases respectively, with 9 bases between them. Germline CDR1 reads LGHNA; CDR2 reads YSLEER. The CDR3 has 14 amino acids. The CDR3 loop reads CASSQERHREKLFF. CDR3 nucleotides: TGCGCCAGCAGCCAAGAAAGACATCGTGAAAAACTGTTTTTT.

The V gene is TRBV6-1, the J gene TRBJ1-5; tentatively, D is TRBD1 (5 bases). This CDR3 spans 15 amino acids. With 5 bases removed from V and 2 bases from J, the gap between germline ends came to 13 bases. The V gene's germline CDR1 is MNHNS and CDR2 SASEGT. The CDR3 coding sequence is TGTGCCAGCAGTTCGCGGGGGGTTGGCAATCAGCCCCAGCATTTT. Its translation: CASSSRGVGNQPQHF.